These T cell receptor beta chains were read from a single sample in a study of shared clonotypes between healthy human individuals. Only in-frame clones appear in the TCRdb table, and some are missing; sequencing was by immunoSEQ multiplex PCR. The sample contains a few hundred thousand clones, around 79% of which appear only once. Sequenced: PBMCs. Receptors were obtained from a woman in her 40s in good health. Some clones in this sample may be carry-over from other donors' samples. The CDR3 runs from the conserved cysteine through the conserved F or W. A D gene is named only where the DNA matches it firmly. The listing skips clone size in some rows; elsewhere it reads once, few, many or a size class.

j_call,clone_size,d_call,v_call,cdr3_aa,cdr3_nt
TRBJ2-1,NA,NA,TRBV10-1,CASSRSGTYNEQFF,TGCGCCAGCAGCCGCAGCGGGACATACAATGAGCAGTTCTTC
TRBJ1-5,NA,NA,TRBV28,CASTRRQGNQPQHF,TGTGCCAGCACCCGCAGACAGGGCAATCAGCCCCAGCATTTT
TRBJ1-2,NA,NA,TRBV10-3,CAISDGNYGYTF,TGTGCCATCAGCGACGGGAACTATGGCTACACCTTC
TRBJ2-3,many,TRBD1,TRBV6-5,CASGYGTDHPTQYF,TGTGCCAGCGGATACGGGACAGATCACCCTACGCAGTATTTT
TRBJ1-3,once,NA,TRBV6-6,CASSTGGSTTGNTIYF,TGTGCCAGCAGTACTGGGGGCAGCACTACAGGAAACACCATATATTTT
TRBJ2-3,NA,TRBD2,TRBV29-1,CSVWTSGRADTQYF,TGCAGCGTTTGGACTAGCGGGAGGGCAGATACGCAGTATTTT
TRBJ2-1,NA,NA,TRBV7-9,CASSLEIIGVSYNEQFF,TGTGCCAGCAGCTTAGAGATCATCGGGGTATCATACAATGAGCAGTTCTTC
TRBJ1-5,NA,NA,TRBV7-2,CASSPRTDRSQHF,TGTGCCAGCAGCCCCCGGACGGATCGTTCCCAGCATTTT
TRBJ2-1,once,TRBD1,TRBV5-1,CASSLGGTGILNEQFF,TGCGCCAGCAGCTTGGGTGGGACAGGGATATTGAATGAGCAGTTCTTC
TRBJ2-7,NA,NA,TRBV7-9,CASSPGRYYEQYF,TGTGCCAGCAGCCCGGGACGGTACTACGAGCAGTACTTC
TRBJ2-3,NA,TRBD2,TRBV4-2,CASSQGTSADTQYF,TGTGCCAGCAGCCAGGGGACTAGTGCAGATACGCAGTATTTT
TRBJ1-4,once,NA,TRBV7-9,CASSLGQVEEKLFF,TGTGCCAGCAGCTTAGGACAGGTGGAAGAAAAACTGTTTTTT
TRBJ2-3,few,TRBD2,TRBV6-4,CASSSRAGSTDTQYF,TGTGCCAGCAGCTCACGAGCGGGGAGCACAGATACGCAGTATTTT
TRBJ2-4,NA,TRBD1,TRBV4-3,CASSSQGQGAGDIQYF,TGCGCCAGCAGCTCCCAAGGCCAGGGGGCAGGGGACATTCAGTACTTC
TRBJ1-4,NA,NA,TRBV28,CASSAPGTEVEKLFF,TGTGCCAGCAGTGCCCCAGGGACGGAAGTTGAAAAACTGTTTTTT
TRBJ2-5,NA,TRBD2,TRBV7-6,CASSLNGGRETQYF,TGTGCCAGCAGCTTAAACGGCGGGAGGGAGACCCAGTACTTC
TRBJ1-4,NA,NA,TRBV5-1,CASSSDGNEKLFF,TGCGCCAGCAGCTCGGACGGGAATGAAAAACTGTTTTTT
TRBJ2-1,NA,TRBD1,TRBV30,CAWVQGFHEQFF,TGTGCCTGGGTACAGGGGTTCCATGAGCAGTTCTTC
TRBJ2-6,NA,NA,TRBV5-1,CASSLVSGSGANVLTF,TGCGCCAGCAGCTTGGTGTCCGGCTCTGGGGCCAACGTCCTGACTTTC
TRBJ1-4,once,NA,TRBV5-5,CASSLAGEKLFF,TGTGCCAGCAGCTTGGCGGGGGAAAAACTGTTTTTT